A selection of T cell receptor beta chains follows, all from one sample in a study of blood T cell repertoires in COVID-19. This table comes from immunoSEQ multiplex PCR, and its TCRdb copy is limited to in-frame clones, with some not included. Of about 330,000 clones listed, roughly 86% are singletons. Sequenced input: peripheral blood. Every receptor here comes from a man aged 25 to 40 with COVID-19, enrolled during active disease. Both conserved end residues are part of each CDR3. The order of the fields is V gene, clone size, J gene, CDR3 protein. Expanded clones get a size class; other rows say once, few or many, or leave the size out.

TRBV9,NA,TRBJ2-2,CASSVGLAGPNTGELFF
TRBV5-1,NA,TRBJ2-3,CASSLATETDTQYF
TRBV2,NA,TRBJ2-7,CASSERGGVYEQYF
TRBV10-3,NA,TRBJ1-5,CARGTGNQPQHF
TRBV3-1/TRBV3-2,NA,TRBJ2-5,CASSQTATEGAQYF
TRBV6-2/TRBV6-3,NA,TRBJ2-2,CASSPLGRGVAGELFF
TRBV10-3,NA,TRBJ2-7,CAISPGQGAYEQYF
TRBV30,NA,TRBJ2-1,CAWSGAYNEQFF
TRBV27,NA,TRBJ1-2,CASSHYRGTFYGYTF
TRBV7-9,NA,TRBJ1-2,CASSSGGTANYGYTF
TRBV6-5,NA,TRBJ1-1,CASSSQSRLTEAFF
TRBV11-2,NA,TRBJ2-5,CASSLTLPGTGGQETQYF
TRBV29-1,NA,TRBJ1-2,CSVEAYDRGSLPHLSNYGYTF
TRBV15,NA,TRBJ2-1,CATSRDSGRDIFF
TRBV7-2,NA,TRBJ1-2,CASSSGGGANGYTF
TRBV29-1,once,TRBJ2-7,CSVGPSGGIGEQYF
TRBV5-5,NA,TRBJ2-3,CASSLVGDKNLRTQYF
TRBV30,NA,TRBJ2-2,CARDRAPTGELFF
TRBV30,NA,TRBJ2-1,CAWSQDRIYNEQFF
TRBV2,NA,TRBJ2-5,CASRLRDRGRETQYF
TRBV18,NA,TRBJ1-6,CASSLNREEGSPLHF
TRBV27,NA,TRBJ1-1,CASSLGLATEAFF
TRBV11-3,NA,TRBJ2-5,CASSLAGETQYF
TRBV11-1,NA,TRBJ2-1,CASSHTDSPYNEQFF
TRBV3-1/TRBV3-2,NA,TRBJ2-3,CASSQVSVRDTQYF
TRBV5-4,NA,TRBJ2-7,CASSSIRGSSYEQYF
TRBV3-1/TRBV3-2,NA,TRBJ2-7,CASSQGSRAIGEQYF
TRBV19,NA,TRBJ2-3,CASSTPRVGGDRGTQYF
TRBV4-1,NA,TRBJ1-2,CASSQDFTRTGPTYGYTF
TRBV29-1,NA,TRBJ2-3,CSVSRDRGDTQYF
TRBV6-2/TRBV6-3,NA,TRBJ2-7,CASSYSGSSYEQYF
TRBV19,NA,TRBJ1-4,CASSIAGHNEKLFF
TRBV28,NA,TRBJ1-1,CASSLAGRITEAFF
TRBV15,NA,TRBJ1-1,CATKIGGLRSAFF
TRBV11-2,NA,TRBJ1-5,CASSKDPGTVNQPQHF
TRBV7-2,NA,TRBJ2-3,CASSLAGLTDTQYF
TRBV18,NA,TRBJ2-3,CASTVGGTDTQYF
TRBV7-3,NA,TRBJ2-3,CASSPGLAGGQSTDTQYF
TRBV24-1,NA,TRBJ2-5,CATSDTGLAGWETQYF
TRBV7-3,NA,TRBJ2-2,CASSFYRDTGELFF
TRBV19,NA,TRBJ1-6,CASSIGTGNNSPLHF
TRBV13,NA,TRBJ1-3,CASSQSDRAAGNTIYF
TRBV7-9,NA,TRBJ2-1,CASSLDYLGQRGNEQFF
TRBV5-6,NA,TRBJ1-2,CASSLETEYGYTF
TRBV5-1,NA,TRBJ1-3,CASSLGGPFSGNTIYF
TRBV6-5,NA,TRBJ2-5,CASSIQGFETQYF
TRBV6-2/TRBV6-3,NA,TRBJ2-3,CASSRTSAYRGTDTQYF
TRBV7-3,NA,TRBJ1-6,CASSLMEGSYNSPLHF
TRBV7-9,NA,TRBJ1-1,CASSYRGTNTEAFF
TRBV6-6,NA,TRBJ1-5,CASSQPLRQAPYQPQHF
TRBV7-2,NA,TRBJ2-2,CASSPREFSGELFF
TRBV19,NA,TRBJ1-1,CASSIFEGGSTEAFF
TRBV6-5,NA,TRBJ2-7,CASRLRQGGEQYF
TRBV5-1,NA,TRBJ1-2,CASSLQDNYGYTF
TRBV24-1,NA,TRBJ2-5,CATSDFRGGEETQYF
TRBV13,once,TRBJ2-7,CASSLYLRGDEQYF
TRBV18,NA,TRBJ2-7,CASSLLGQGLSYEQYF
TRBV24-1,NA,TRBJ2-7,CATSDPGQGKSYEQYF